The 20 T cell receptor beta chains listed next were all sequenced from one sample in a study of T cells in women clearing cervical HPV infection (dated by TCRdb to 2016 to 2019). Libraries were constructed by the immunoSEQ multiplex PCR assay. The immuneACCESS repertoire file appears here via TCRdb, limited to in-frame rearrangements. These files lack a portion of the clones; in checked studies, under half of the deficit traces to unresolved V genes, and the cause of the others is not known. The record for this sample contains some 46,000 clones. The ten top clones hold roughly 36% of the sample. The material sequenced was blood buffy coat. Source of these receptors: a woman aged 18 to 69 with a cervical HPV16 infection that either progressed to CIN3+ or cleared (not recorded which).

Comment on this clone: The read halts 3 residues ahead of the CDR3 end, with the missing end drawn from the germline J gene. The rearrangement uses TRBV30 and TRBJ2-7; D call uncertain. V lost 2 bases and J lost 4, with 12 bases in between. CDR3 size: 13 residues. From germline, CDR1 is GTSNPN and CDR2 SVGIG (reference sequence). This CDR3 reads CAWSSPRGYEQYF. The sequenced part of the CDR3 DNA is TGTGCCTGGAGTTCGCCCCGAGGTTACGAG.

With regard to this clone: Coverage ceases 3 residues before the CDR3 finishes, and the germline J gene fills in the end. J is TRBJ2-5 and V is TRBV5-1; D not resolved. Deletions cut 4 bases from V and 2 bases from J, with 18 bases between. Germline V gene sequence: CDR1 SGHRS, CDR2 YFSETQ. This CDR3 is 16 amino acids long. This CDR3 is CASSPSVGLRQETQYF. The covered CDR3 bases are TGCGCCAGCAGCCCCAGCGTGGGTCTTCGACAAGAGACC.

With respect to this clone: The missing CDR3 end, 3 residues past where the read stops, is filled in from the germline J gene. This chain uses TRBV19 with TRBJ1-3, with 7 bases fitting TRBD1. The CDR3 has 15 residues. The germline V gene encodes CDR1 LNHDA and CDR2 SQIVND (reference sequence). V trimming: 6 bases; J trimming: 0 bases; junction bases outside the gene matches: 5. The sequenced CDR3 bases are TGTGCCAGTAGCTTGGGACAGATCTCTGGAAACACC. Translating gives CASSLGQISGNT. The whole CDR3 is CASSLGQISGNTIYF.

Remarks on this clone: The missing CDR3 end, 3 residues past where the read stops, is filled in from the germline J gene. The rearrangement uses TRBV7-3 and TRBJ2-5; tentative D call: TRBD2 (5 bases). V was clipped by 5 bases and J by 7 bases, with 14 bases between them. The length of the CDR3 is 13 residues. Looked up from germline, CDR1 is SGHTA and CDR2 is FQGTGA. CDR3 DNA (partial): TGTGCCAGCAGCCCAACGGGGTTAGGGACC. It specifies CASSPTGLGT. The CDR3 reads in full as CASSPTGLGTQYF.

On this clone itself: The read gets to within 3 residues of the CDR3 end, and the germline J gene fills in the rest. The chain combines TRBV18 with TRBJ1-1; D is uncertain. The CDR3 is made up of 14 amino acids. V was cut by 2 bases and J by 0 bases, with 7 bases left in between. CDR1 KGHSH and CDR2 LQKENI come from the germline V gene. CDR3 loop: CASSPDTLNTEAFF. Partial CDR3 DNA: TGTGCCAGCTCACCAGACACCCTGAACACTGAA.

The covered CDR3 bases are TGTGCCAGCACCCCCGACAGGGGACATGGC. Its protein is CASTPDRGHG. Given in full, the CDR3 is CASTPDRGHGYTF. This sequence joins TRBV7-2 and TRBJ1-2; 8 bases map to TRBD1. The read terminates 3 residues ahead of where the CDR3 ends, so the germline J gene completes it. Germline V lookup: CDR1 SGHTA, CDR2 FQGNSA. Trimming at V came to 7 bases and at J to 6 bases, leaving 7 bases not matched to a gene. The CDR3 sequence is 13 residues long.

Concerning this clone itself: The read gets to within 3 residues of the CDR3 end, and the germline J gene fills in the rest. The V and J genes are TRBV30 and TRBJ1-5; a possible D gene is TRBD1 (6 bases). Trimming took 1 base from V and 4 from J, leaving 14 bases between them. CDR3 size: 15 residues. In germline, CDR1 is GTSNPN, CDR2 SVGIG (reference sequence). The sequenced CDR3 bases are TGTGCCTGGAGTGCTTTGGACAGTTTAAATCAGCCC. The encoded protein is CAWSALDSLNQP. The entire CDR3 protein is CAWSALDSLNQPQHF.

Of note for this clone: The CDR3 extends 3 residues past the end of the read, so its final part is completed from the germline J gene. The chain links TRBV7-2 to TRBJ1-5, with 7 bases fitting TRBD1. The CDR3 covers 13 residues. Per germline, CDR1 SGHTA and CDR2 FQGNSA. The sequenced CDR3 bases are TGTGCCAGCAGCTTAAAACAGGGGAATCCC. It translates to CASSLKQGNP. The whole CDR3 region reads CASSLKQGNPQHF.

Turning to this clone: The read stops 3 residues short of the end of the CDR3; the missing end is completed from the germline J gene. The chain recombines TRBV7-2 with TRBJ2-3; D may be TRBD1 (6 bases). The length of the CDR3 is 14 residues. The germline V gene has CDR1 SGHTA and CDR2 FQGNSA. Between the trimmed V and J ends, which lost 5 bases and 1 base, there was a span of 10 bases. Partial CDR3 DNA: TGTGCCAGCAGCCCAAGACAGGGCACAGATACG. Its translation is CASSPRQGTDT. In full, the CDR3 reads CASSPRQGTDTQYF.

Regarding this clone: The read ends 3 residues early relative to the CDR3; the germline J gene fills the gap. The J gene is TRBJ2-4, the V gene TRBV7-9; 7 positions agree with TRBD1. The length of the CDR3 is 15 residues. Germline V lookup: CDR1 SEHNR, CDR2 FQNEAQ (reference sequence). The CDR3 bases that were read are TGTGCCAGCAGCTCCCGGGACAGCCGGAATCAGCCT. Translation: CASSSRDSRNQP. The complete CDR3 sequence is CASSSRDSRNQPQYF.

Worth noting for this clone: The CDR3 end is not reached by the read, which stops 3 residues before it; the germline J gene fills it in. The J gene is TRBJ1-2, the V gene TRBV6-1; D is undetermined. V was pared by 4 bases and J by 0 bases, with 15 bases between. The CDR3 contains 16 residues. CDR1 MNHNS and CDR2 SASEGT come from the germline V gene. CDR3 in amino acids: CASSGPWASSNYGYTF. Partial CDR3 DNA: TGTGCCAGCAGTGGTCCGTGGGCTAGCTCTAACTATGGC.

Turning to this clone: The DNA ends 3 residues before the CDR3 does, and the rest of the CDR3 is filled in from the germline J gene. The J gene is TRBJ2-4, the V gene TRBV30; a possible D gene is TRBD1 (6 bases). The CDR3 runs 15 residues. Per the germline V gene, CDR1 is GTSNPN and CDR2 is SVGIG (reference sequence). The CDR3: CAWSVGRTDLYGQYF. The part of the CDR3 DNA that was read is TGTGCCTGGAGCGTTGGCAGGACAGATCTTTATGGT.

Regarding this clone: The CDR3 end is not reached by the read, which stops 3 residues before it; the germline J gene fills it in. The chain uses TRBV7-3 and TRBJ2-5; 10 bases fit TRBD2. After removal of 1 base from V and 1 base from J, the junction contained 12 bases not matched to a gene. CDR1 SGHTA and CDR2 FQGTGA come from the germline V gene. The CDR3 spans 19 residues. This chain's CDR3 is CASSLSGISGGLRQETQYF. The sequenced part of the CDR3 DNA is TGTGCCAGCAGCTTAAGTGGAATTAGCGGGGGGCTACGCCAAGAGACC.

A note on this clone: Read data end 3 residues before the CDR3 end; the end is taken from the germline J gene. V usage is TRBV7-2 and J usage is TRBJ2-3; 8 nucleotides align to TRBD2. V dropped 5 bases and J dropped 6; count of bases not matched to a gene: 7. Germline CDR1 is SGHTA and CDR2 is FQGNSA. The CDR3 loop spans 14 amino acids. The CDR3 protein is CASSLGTRGDTQYF. The CDR3 DNA, read in part, is TGTGCCAGCAGCCTAGGGACTAGGGGGGATACG.

As to this clone: The CDR3 extends 3 residues past the end of the read, so its final part is completed from the germline J gene. This chain uses TRBV7-2 with TRBJ1-2; D may be TRBD1 (5 bases). The germline V gene encodes CDR1 SGHTA and CDR2 FQGNSA. This CDR3 has 14 amino acids. The chain's CDR3 is CASSSPWGTDTYTF. The part of the CDR3 DNA that was read is TGTGCCAGCAGCTCCCCGTGGGGCACAGATACC.

With respect to this clone: The read terminates 3 residues before the CDR3 end, so the remaining end is supplied by the germline J gene. The V call is TRBV7-2, the J call TRBJ1-2; TRBD1 matches 8 bases. CDR3 size: 12 residues. Germline loops: CDR1 SGHTA, CDR2 FQGNSA. The CDR3 sequence is CASSRTGWEYTF. The DNA read from the CDR3 is TGTGCCAGCAGCAGGACAGGGTGGGAG.

A note on this clone: Sequencing ends 3 residues short of the CDR3 end; the germline J gene provides the rest. This chain links TRBV20-1 with TRBJ2-5, with D possibly being TRBD2 (5 bases). V shed 6 bases and J shed 2 bases, with 22 bases lying between them. The V gene's germline CDR1 is DFQATT and CDR2 SNEGSKA (reference sequence). There are 16 residues in the CDR3. Here the CDR3 reads CSARRVLMWRQETQYF. The sequenced part of the CDR3 DNA is TGCAGTGCCCGGCGGGTCCTCATGTGGAGACAAGAGACC.

Regarding this clone: The read terminates 3 residues before the CDR3 end, so the remaining end is supplied by the germline J gene. V and J are TRBV11-2 and TRBJ2-3; maybe TRBD1 (6 bases). The CDR3 sequence is 15 residues long. Germline assignment: CDR1 SGHAT and CDR2 FQNNGV. CDR3 DNA (partial): TGTGCCAGCAGCACCCAACCGGGACATCAAGAGACG. Translation: CASSTQPGHQET. In full, the CDR3 reads CASSTQPGHQETQYF.

Of note for this clone: The read halts 3 residues ahead of the CDR3 end, with the missing end drawn from the germline J gene. V usage is TRBV10-3 and J usage is TRBJ2-3, with D tentatively TRBD2 (6 bases). This CDR3 contains 15 residues. CDR1 and CDR2 (germline): ENHRY, SYGVKD. The V end lost 8 bases, the J end lost 2 bases, and 17 bases lay between the germline ends. The CDR3 DNA, read in part, is TGTGCCATCTCCGATACTAGCCCGGACACAGATACG. Its protein product is CAISDTSPDTDT. The whole CDR3 protein is CAISDTSPDTDTQYF.

As to this clone: The read finishes 3 residues shy of the CDR3 end, and the germline J gene is used to complete it. The chain is built from TRBV7-6 and TRBJ1-5; no clear D gene. The germline V gene has CDR1 SGHVS and CDR2 FNYEAQ. The CDR3 length is 14 residues. V was trimmed by 5 bases and J by 1 base, leaving 9 bases between them. The CDR3 bases that were read are TGTGCCAGCAGCCCCTTAGGGAGCAATCAGCCC. Its translation is CASSPLGSNQP. The whole CDR3 is CASSPLGSNQPQHF.